The 5 T cell receptor beta chains below were found in one sample sequenced in a study of T cells in Graves' hyperthyroidism and ophthalmopathy. It was RNA transcripts that yielded the amplified TCR beta CDR3 regions. First-round RT-PCR of the TCR CDR3 relied on the HTBI primer set. TCRdb processed the multiplex PCR reads anew with MiXCR; each CDR3 protein has one entry. Seen here are 700,000 or so distinct CDR3 sequences, more than 12% observed once, and the top ten hold under 15%. Source material: blood. The receptors were sampled from a woman between 45 and 65 years old with Graves' ophthalmopathy.

This clonotype was recorded a few times. This chain connects TRBV5-1 to TRBJ2-2; the D is unclear. CDR3 size: 15 residues. The germline V and J ends were trimmed by 2 bases and 2 bases, with 10 bases remaining between them. Germline CDR1 reads SGHRS; CDR2 reads YFSETQ. The DNA of the CDR3 is TGCGCCAGCAGCTTCGCGGCAGAAAACACCGGGGAGCTGTTTTTT. Translation gives CASSFAAENTGELFF.

CDR3 in amino acids: CSARTGVTNEKLFF. CDR3 nucleotide sequence: TGCAGTGCTAGAACGGGGGTGACTAATGAAAAACTGTTTTTT. The rearrangement joins TRBV20-1 to TRBJ1-4, with D perhaps TRBD1 (5 bases). V lost 2 bases to trimming and J lost 2 bases, with 9 bases between them. The length of the CDR3 is 14 residues. CDR1 and CDR2 (germline): DFQATT, SNEGSKA (reference sequence).

This clonotype was seen at least ten times. The J gene is TRBJ2-1, the V gene TRBV6-2 or TRBV6-3; D call uncertain. The V end was cut by 5 bases, the J end by 3 bases, with 8 bases between. This CDR3 has 13 amino acids. Germline V lookup: CDR1 MNHEY, CDR2 SVGEGT. DNA for the CDR3: TGTGCCAGCAGTATTAACCTCTACAATGAGCAGTTCTTC. Encoded protein: CASSINLYNEQFF.

This clonotype was detected many times. The chain is built from TRBV29-1 and TRBJ2-1; 7 nucleotides line up with TRBD1. CDR1 is SQVTM, CDR2 ANQGSEA, per germline. The CDR3 is made up of 15 amino acids. V shed 4 bases, J shed 4 bases, and the junction held 10 bases outside the gene matches. CDR3 sequence reads: CSVGDGDRKYNEQFF. The CDR3 region has the DNA TGCAGCGTTGGAGATGGGGACAGAAAATACAATGAGCAGTTCTTC.

This clonotype was counted between two and nine times. DNA of the CDR3: TGCGCCAGCAGCCCCGCCACGGGGTCCTACGAGCAGTACTTC. Amino acid sequence: CASSPATGSYEQYF. The chain is built from TRBV4-3 and TRBJ2-7; D is possibly TRBD2 (5 bases). Germline V gives CDR1 LGHNA, CDR2 YSLEER. V was cut by 4 bases and J by 1 base, with 11 bases left in between. This CDR3 comprises 14 residues.